This entry lists 19 T cell receptor beta chains sequenced from one sample in a study of beta chain features in type 1 diabetes. Expressed TCRB transcripts were sequenced, since all the RNA that had been isolated was reverse transcribed. The assay was immunoSEQ multiplex PCR, and TCRdb's table has in-frame clones only and misses some. The sample includes hundreds of thousands of clones, 15% to 17% of them seen just once. The sequenced sample consisted of naive CD4+ T cells from blood. The receptors shown here come from a man aged 18 to 29 in good health.

This clone came up a few times. The chain is built from TRBV7-2 and TRBJ2-1; D is perhaps TRBD1 (7 bases). The ends were cut back, 5 bases at V and 6 bases at J, with 17 bases in the middle. The CDR3 contains 15 residues. Per germline, CDR1 SGHTA and CDR2 FQGNSA. This CDR3 is CASSRAGQTFNEQFF. In nucleotides, the CDR3 is TGTGCCAGCAGCCGGGCGGGACAGACCTTCAATGAGCAGTTCTTC.

The rearrangement uses TRBV9 and TRBJ1-2; tentatively, D is TRBD1 (6 bases). V lost 4 bases to trimming and J lost 0 bases, with 13 bases between them. The CDR3 covers 15 residues. From germline, CDR1 is SGDLS and CDR2 YYNGEE. The DNA for the CDR3 is TGTGCCAGCAGCCCAGGGACACTCGCTAACTATGGCTACACCTTC. Translated, it gives CASSPGTLANYGYTF.

This clone was counted between two and nine times. The genes are TRBV11-1 and TRBJ1-2; D not certain. The CDR3 extends over 16 amino acids. CDR1 SGHAT and CDR2 FQDESV come from the germline V gene (reference sequence). The germline V and J ends were trimmed by 2 bases and 5 bases, with 18 bases remaining between them. The DNA for the CDR3 is TGTGCCAGCAGCTTAACGCACTTTGCGACCGAGTATGGCTACACCTTC. Encoded protein: CASSLTHFATEYGYTF.

This clone was detected only a few times. This sample includes further DNA sequences coding for the same CDR3. The rearrangement joins TRBV11-3 to TRBJ2-7; D is uncertain. V was shortened by 3 bases and J by 4 bases, with 7 bases between the two germline ends. This CDR3 is built from 12 residues. The germline CDR1 and CDR2 sequences are SGHNT and YENEEA. The CDR3 DNA is TGTGCCAGCAGCTTCGGATCTTACGAGCAGTACTTC. Protein: CASSFGSYEQYF.

The chain's CDR3 is CASRLTSGSPLEQFF. CDR3 coding DNA: TGTGCCAGCAGACTGACTAGCGGGAGCCCCCTTGAGCAGTTCTTC. The rearrangement uses TRBV28 and TRBJ2-1; TRBD2 agrees at 12 bases. The CDR3 runs 15 residues. V shed 6 bases, J shed 9 bases, and the junction held 9 bases outside the gene matches. Germline CDR1 is MDHEN and CDR2 is SYDVKM.

Turning to this clone: The germline gene is not matched at one end of the junction; a read error may be the cause. This chain links TRBV28 with TRBJ2-7; D tentatively reads TRBD1 or TRBD2 (5 bases each). The CDR3 is made up of 12 amino acids. The germline V gene encodes CDR1 MDHEN and CDR2 SYDVKM. The CDR3 DNA sequence: TGTGCCAGCGGTAGGGTTGGGGACGTTCCCAACTTC. Protein product: CASGRVGDVPNF.

This clone was recorded a few times. The rearrangement links TRBV14 to TRBJ2-1, with 7 bases aligning to TRBD2. The CDR3 length is 17 residues. CDR1 is SGHDN and CDR2 is FVKESK in the germline V gene. Trimming at V came to 1 base and at J to 4 bases, leaving 10 bases not matched to a gene. CDR3: CASSQGTLADLYNEQFF. The CDR3 DNA is TGTGCCAGCAGCCAAGGTACGCTAGCGGACCTTTACAATGAGCAGTTCTTC.

The rearrangement joins TRBV9 to TRBJ2-7; TRBD1 matches at 7 bases. CDR1 and CDR2 from the germline V gene are SGDLS and YYNGEE. This CDR3 is built from 14 residues. The V gene end was trimmed by 1 base and the J gene end by 5 bases; junction bases not matched to a gene: 6. The CDR3 is CASSVNPTGNEQYF. The CDR3 DNA follows: TGTGCCAGCAGCGTAAACCCGACAGGGAACGAGCAGTACTTC.

This clone occurred a few times. This sample also contains other DNA sequences that code for the same CDR3. The V and J genes are TRBV7-3 and TRBJ2-3; D tentatively fits TRBD1 or TRBD2 (5 bases each). Between the trimmed V and J ends, which lost 0 bases and 3 bases, there was a span of 10 bases. The germline CDR1 and CDR2 sequences are SGHTA and FQGTGA. There are 15 residues in the CDR3. The CDR3 loop reads CASSLTPGRTDTQYF. CDR3 bases: TGTGCCAGCAGCTTAACACCAGGGAGAACAGATACGCAGTATTTT. The complete variable domain, with remaining parts taken from reference TRBV7-3 and TRBJ2-3, reads GAGVSQTPSNKVTEKGKYVELRCDPISGHTALYWYRQSLGQGPEFLIYFQGTGAADDSGLPNDRFFAVRPEGSVSTLKIQRTERGDSAVYLCASSLTPGRTDTQYFGPGTRLTVL.

This clone has more than one count but fewer than ten. V gene TRBV28 combines with J gene TRBJ1-3, with a tentative D call TRBD1 (6 bases). CDR1 and CDR2 (germline): MDHEN, SYDVKM. The CDR3 is made up of 12 amino acids. V shed 7 bases and J shed 4 bases, with 8 bases lying between them. The CDR3, as DNA: TGTGCCAGCAAAGGACAGGGAAACACCATATATTTT. Encoded protein: CASKGQGNTIYF.

To note about this clone: This specimen includes other DNA sequences encoding the same CDR3. This chain links TRBV5-1 with TRBJ2-3; D gene uncertain. Trimming took off 0 bases at V and 4 bases at J, with 3 bases between the two ends. This CDR3 is built from 12 residues. The germline gives CDR1 SGHRS, CDR2 YFSETQ. CDR3 DNA sequence: TGCGCCAGCAGCTTGGGTTCAGATACGCAGTATTTT. This translates into CASSLGSDTQYF.

This clone appeared a few times. This chain's CDR3 is CASSLHGGETQYF. CDR3 nucleotide sequence: TGTGCCAGCAGCCTTCATGGAGGGGAGACCCAGTACTTC. This rearrangement joins TRBV6-1 to TRBJ2-5, with a tentative D call TRBD2 (6 bases). Trimming removed 6 bases from V and 5 bases from J, with 13 bases in between. Germline V gene sequence: CDR1 MNHNS, CDR2 SASEGT. CDR3 size: 13 residues.

The table lists this clone with a few counts. The chain couples TRBV7-3 to TRBJ2-1, with TRBD1 matching 9 bases. The germline V gene encodes CDR1 SGHTA and CDR2 FQGTGA. The CDR3 is 15 residues long. V was pared by 5 bases and J by 7 bases, with 9 bases of the junction left unmatched. The CDR3 sequence is CASSPSTGGLNEQFF. CDR3 nucleotide sequence: TGTGCCAGCAGCCCTTCGACAGGGGGACTTAATGAGCAGTTCTTC.

The chain is built from TRBV18 and TRBJ2-4; D possibly uses TRBD1 or TRBD2 (5 bases each). Per the germline V gene, CDR1 is KGHSH and CDR2 is LQKENI. CDR3 length: 13 residues. V was cut by 5 bases and J by 10 bases, with 15 bases left in between. This CDR3 reads CASSTGPAGIQYF. CDR3 nucleotide sequence: TGTGCCAGCTCAACGGGACCAGCTGGTATTCAGTACTTC.

The genes are TRBV10-3 and TRBJ1-1, with 8 bases lining up with TRBD1. V trimming: 6 bases; J trimming: 2 bases; junction bases outside the gene matches: 5. The CDR3 spans 14 residues. Germline CDR1 is ENHRY and CDR2 is SYGVKD. Written as DNA, the CDR3 is TGTGCCATCAGGGACACAGGGGGAAACACTGAAGCTTTCTTT. Encoded protein: CAIRDTGGNTEAFF.

The V call is TRBV7-2, the J call TRBJ2-5; TRBD1 aligns across 8 bases. The V gene end was trimmed by 6 bases and the J gene end by 0 bases; junction bases not matched to a gene: 9. Germline V gene data show CDR1 as SGHTA and CDR2 as FQGNSA. CDR3 length equals 16 residues. CDR3 nucleotides: TGTGCCAGCAGTTTACAGGGGGGACGGCACCAAGAGACCCAGTACTTC. Translating gives CASSLQGGRHQETQYF.

This clone was detected a few times. The genes are TRBV7-9 and TRBJ1-2, with D hard to call. CDR1 is SEHNR, CDR2 FQNEAQ, per germline (reference sequence). There are 11 residues in the CDR3. With 2 bases removed from V and 7 bases from J, the gap between germline ends came to 5 bases. The chain's CDR3 is CASSLIAGYTF. CDR3 bases: TGTGCCAGCAGCTTAATCGCTGGCTACACCTTC.

CDR3 DNA sequence: TGTGCCAGCAGTTTATCATCCGTATCTGGAAACACCATATATTTT. This codes for CASSLSSVSGNTIYF. The genes are TRBV28 and TRBJ1-3; no clear D gene. Germline CDR1 and CDR2: MDHEN and SYDVKM. The CDR3 length is 15 residues. V was cut by 1 base and J by 1 base, with 8 bases left in between. The variable domain in full, with the rest retrieved from reference TRBV28 and TRBJ1-3, is DVKVTQSSRYLVKRTGEKVFLECVQDMDHENMFWYRQDPGLGLRLIYFSYDVKMKEKGDIPEGYSVSREKKERFSLILESASTNQTSMYLCASSLSSVSGNTIYFGEGSWLTVV.

The rearrangement uses TRBV7-9 and TRBJ1-3; D call uncertain. Germline-derived CDR1 and CDR2 are SEHNR and FQNEAQ (reference sequence). This CDR3 is 12 amino acids long. V shed 1 base and J shed 7 bases, with 5 bases lying between them. The CDR3 protein is CASSLEANTIYF. The CDR3 region has the DNA TGTGCCAGCAGCTTAGAGGCTAACACCATATATTTT.